The clone carrying this TCR beta chain is deemed medium-sized. Its antigen is currently unknown. The library protocol tagged individual cDNA molecules with unique molecular identifiers. In TCRdb, the 5' RACE reads were re-called with MiXCR into one record per CDR3 protein. The repertoire holds some 45,000 distinct CDR3 sequences, almost 7.5% seen once, with 8.3% in the top ten. This specimen belongs to a study of early T cells in non-severe SARS-CoV-2 infection. Looking at the study overall: Chains were not paired, and sequencing was done on bulk RNA from unsorted whole blood.

Looked up from germline, CDR1 is LGHNA and CDR2 is YNFKEQ. The CDR3 contains 14 residues. V shed 4 bases, J shed 8 bases, and the junction held 6 bases outside the gene matches. Points from the study as a whole: Anti-spike CD8 specificities were favored by VDJdb matching, whose results missed private and CD4 specificities.

Sequences were obtained from whole blood. This receptor was obtained from an adult who was a healthcare worker with PCR-confirmed SARS-CoV-2 infection or an uninfected control (not recorded which). This chain connects TRBV4-2 to TRBJ2-1; 9 positions match TRBD2. The CDR3 sequence is CASSPVIAGDEQFF. As DNA, the CDR3 is TGTGCCAGCAGCCCCGTGATAGCGGGAGATGAGCAGTTCTTC.